The present TCR beta chain was sequenced within a study of type 1 regulatory T cells (dated by TCRdb to the early 2020s). In terms of the full investigation: The study characterized an in vitro protocol that generated a Tr1-enriched, alloantigen-specific CD4 T cell product named T-allo10. Patients with hematological malignancies who were receiving allogeneic hematopoietic stem cell transplantation were the group in which T-allo10 was being clinically evaluated.

Specificity for host alloantigens, anergy, and the capacity for alloantigen-specific suppression were described as properties of donor-derived T-allo10 cells. Worth noting for this clonotype: Its antigen is not yet known. No much larger clone exists at a distance of one base, and base qualities are not known.

CDR1 is given as SGHRS and CDR2 as YFSETQ, both from the germline V gene. The CDR3 goes from the cysteine to the phenylalanine over 12 residues. The kept DNA is CDR3 alone, 36 bases in frame from the first base. Trimming at the junction amounts to 4 bases on V and 5 bases on J, and the germline ends lie 8 bases apart. TCRdb shows the sequencer as Illumina MiSeq. The public reads were reanalyzed by TCRdb: fastp trimming at Q25, MiXCR alignment, in-frame beta chains only. Every CDR3 protein is listed once, alongside the most common genes and DNA of its rows. The sample table holds around 62,000 distinct CDR3 sequences, of which around 63% were seen once. Of the sample, about 8% is held by the ten largest clones.

The TCR was taken from a human donor in good health. The sample taken for sequencing was cultured T cells, either the whole culture or a sorted T cell fraction (not recorded which). Sample cell subset or site, as interpreted from the label and publication: Tr1-enriched cell product generated in vitro against host alloantigens. In this chain, TRBV5-1 is recombined with TRBJ2-3, with the D gene uncertain. This receptor carries the CDR3 CASSDFVDTQYF. The DNA sequence is as follows: TGCGCCAGCAGCGACTTTGTAGATACGCAGTATTTT.